Following are 5 T cell receptor beta chains from one sample sequenced in a study of response to subunit inactivated influenza vaccine. TCRdb used MiXCR to reprocess the RT-PCR reads, holding one entry per CDR3 protein. The table has 500,000 to 700,000 distinct CDR3 sequences, roughly 23% seen once; the top ten hold 2.5% to 3.5%. These data were likewise used in another study, on T cells expressing NK-cell markers. That source reports: With UMIs, 5'RACE template switching was used to make TCR beta cDNA.

Sequencing used CD4+ T cells sorted from PBMCs, obtained less than 13 days after vaccination. The receptor set was obtained from a man between 50 and 59 years old who received an inactivated influenza vaccine.

The V gene is TRBV5-1, the J gene TRBJ2-3; perhaps TRBD2 as D (7 bases). CDR1 is SGHRS and CDR2 is YFSETQ in the germline V gene. Trimming took 4 bases from V and 0 from J, leaving 15 bases between them. The CDR3 is made up of 16 amino acids. The CDR3 coding sequence is TGCGCCAGCAGCCCAATAGGGGGGGACAGCACAGATACGCAGTATTTT. Amino acids: CASSPIGGDSTDTQYF.

This clonotype was counted a few times. The rearrangement joins TRBV7-2 to TRBJ2-5; D uncertain. This CDR3 contains 15 residues. V shed 0 bases and J shed 4 bases, with 12 bases lying between them. Germline loops: CDR1 SGHTA, CDR2 FQGNSA. The chain's CDR3 is CASSLATVGGETQYF. DNA of the CDR3: TGTGCCAGCAGCTTAGCGACGGTTGGTGGAGAGACCCAGTACTTC.

V is TRBV6-1 and J is TRBJ2-7, with D unresolved. Germline CDR1 reads MNHNS; CDR2 reads SASEGT. The length of the CDR3 is 14 residues. V shed 6 bases and J shed 4 bases, with 16 bases lying between them. DNA for the CDR3: TGTGCCAGCAGGACCTCCTCTTTTGGATACGAGCAGTACTTC. It translates to CASRTSSFGYEQYF.

The chain carries TRBV7-9 and TRBJ2-1, with D possibly TRBD1 on 5 matching bases. The CDR3 is 16 amino acids. The germline gives CDR1 SEHNR, CDR2 FQNEAQ (reference sequence). Trimming pared 6 bases from V and 3 bases from J, leaving 18 bases between. Here the CDR3 DNA reads TGTGCCAGCAGAACCCCCGAAAGGGGCTACTACAATGAGCAGTTCTTC. Amino acid sequence: CASRTPERGYYNEQFF.

The table lists this clonotype with a few counts. This CDR3 is CASSPSRRLNTGELFF. The CDR3 coding sequence is TGTGCCAGCAGCCCTAGCCGTCGATTGAACACCGGGGAGCTGTTTTTT. This chain uses TRBV7-9 with TRBJ2-2; possibly TRBD2 for D (5 bases). With 5 bases removed from V and 1 base from J, the gap between germline ends came to 14 bases. This CDR3 has 16 amino acids. Germline V gene lookup returns CDR1 SEHNR and CDR2 FQNEAQ (reference sequence).